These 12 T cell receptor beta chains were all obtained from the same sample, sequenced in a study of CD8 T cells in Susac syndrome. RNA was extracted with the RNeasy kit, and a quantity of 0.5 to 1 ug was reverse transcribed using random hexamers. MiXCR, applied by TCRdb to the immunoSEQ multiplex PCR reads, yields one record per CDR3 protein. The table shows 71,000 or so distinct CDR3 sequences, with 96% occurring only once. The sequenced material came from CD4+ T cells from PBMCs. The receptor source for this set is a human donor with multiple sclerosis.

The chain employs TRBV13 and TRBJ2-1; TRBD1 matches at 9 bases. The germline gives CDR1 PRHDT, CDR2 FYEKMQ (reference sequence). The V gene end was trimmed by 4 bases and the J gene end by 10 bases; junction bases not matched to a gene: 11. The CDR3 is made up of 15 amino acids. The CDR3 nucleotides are TGTGCCAGCAGCTCCCGGGACAGGGTCCAATGGGAGCAGTTCTTC. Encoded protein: CASSSRDRVQWEQFF. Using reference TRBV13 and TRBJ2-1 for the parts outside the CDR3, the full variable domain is AAGVIQSPRHLIKEKRETATLKCYPIPRHDTVYWYQQGPGQDPQFLISFYEKMQSDKGSIPDRFSAQQFSDYHSELNMSSLELGDSALYFCASSSRDRVQWEQFFGPGTRLTVL.

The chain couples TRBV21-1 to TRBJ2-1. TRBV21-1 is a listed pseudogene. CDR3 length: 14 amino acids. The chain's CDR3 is CASSKETRINEQFF. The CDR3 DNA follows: TGTGCCAGCAGCAAAGAGACGAGGATTAATGAGCAGTTCTTC.

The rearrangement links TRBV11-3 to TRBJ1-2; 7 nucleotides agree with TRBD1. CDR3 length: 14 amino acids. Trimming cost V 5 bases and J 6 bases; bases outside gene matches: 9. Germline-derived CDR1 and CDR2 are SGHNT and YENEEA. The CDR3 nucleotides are TGTGCCAGCAGCCGCACAGGGGTAGACGATGGCTACACCTTC. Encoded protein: CASSRTGVDDGYTF.

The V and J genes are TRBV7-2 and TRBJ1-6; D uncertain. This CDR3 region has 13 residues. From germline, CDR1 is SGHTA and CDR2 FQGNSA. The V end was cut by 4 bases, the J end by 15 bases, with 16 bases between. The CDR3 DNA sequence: TGTGCCAGCAGCTCCGACTGGACTTCTAACCTCCACTTT. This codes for CASSSDWTSNLHF.

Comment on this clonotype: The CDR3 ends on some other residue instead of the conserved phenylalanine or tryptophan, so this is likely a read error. CDR3 DNA: TGTGCCAGCAGTCCTTCCGCGGGAATCTATAATTCACCCCTCCACCTT. This translates into CASSPSAGIYNSPLHL. The chain joins TRBV11-2 to TRBJ1-6, with unresolved D. V shed 6 bases and J shed 3 bases, with 15 bases lying between them. Germline CDR1 and CDR2: SGHAT and FQNNGV. The CDR3 extends over 16 amino acids.

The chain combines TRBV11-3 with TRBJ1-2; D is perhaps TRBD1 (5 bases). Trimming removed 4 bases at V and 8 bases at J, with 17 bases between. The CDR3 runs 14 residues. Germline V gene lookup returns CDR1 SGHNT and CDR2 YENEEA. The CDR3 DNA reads TGTGCCAGCAGCTCAAACCTAGGGGTGGGCGGCTACACCTTC. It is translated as CASSSNLGVGGYTF.

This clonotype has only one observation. CDR3 DNA sequence: TGTGCCAGTAGTAGGGACAGGGAGTCCGCCGAGCAGTACTTC. Translating it yields CASSRDRESAEQYF. The chain combines TRBV19 with TRBJ2-7; 9 bases map to TRBD1. Germline V gene lookup returns CDR1 LNHDA and CDR2 SQIVND (reference sequence). This CDR3 has 14 amino acids. V was clipped by 4 bases and J by 6 bases; unmatched bases: 7.

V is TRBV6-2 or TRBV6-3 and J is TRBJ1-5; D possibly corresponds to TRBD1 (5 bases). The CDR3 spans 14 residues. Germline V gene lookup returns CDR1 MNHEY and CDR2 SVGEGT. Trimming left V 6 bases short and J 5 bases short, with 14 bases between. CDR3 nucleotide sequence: TGTGCCAGCAGGCTGCAGGGAGGGCATCAGCCCCAGCATTTT. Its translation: CASRLQGGHQPQHF.

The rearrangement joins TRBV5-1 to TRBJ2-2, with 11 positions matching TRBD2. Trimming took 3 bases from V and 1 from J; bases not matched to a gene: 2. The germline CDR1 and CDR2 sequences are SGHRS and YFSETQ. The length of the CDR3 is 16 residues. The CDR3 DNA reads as TGCGCCAGCAGCTCTCTAGCGGGGGGGAACACCGGGGAGCTGTTTTTT. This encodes CASSSLAGGNTGELFF.

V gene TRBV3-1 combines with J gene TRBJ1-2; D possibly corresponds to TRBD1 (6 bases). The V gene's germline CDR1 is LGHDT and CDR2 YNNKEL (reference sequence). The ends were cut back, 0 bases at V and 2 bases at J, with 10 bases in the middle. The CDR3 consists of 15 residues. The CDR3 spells CASSQDPDSNYGYTF. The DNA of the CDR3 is TGTGCCAGCAGCCAAGATCCGGACAGCAACTATGGCTACACCTTC.

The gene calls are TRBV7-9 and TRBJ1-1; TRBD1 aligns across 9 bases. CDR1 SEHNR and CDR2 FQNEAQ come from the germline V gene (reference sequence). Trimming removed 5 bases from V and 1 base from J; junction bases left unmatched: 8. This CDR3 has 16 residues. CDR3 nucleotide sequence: TGTGCCAGCAGCGCCAACAGGGGGCCGGGGAACACTGAAGCTTTCTTT. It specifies CASSANRGPGNTEAFF.

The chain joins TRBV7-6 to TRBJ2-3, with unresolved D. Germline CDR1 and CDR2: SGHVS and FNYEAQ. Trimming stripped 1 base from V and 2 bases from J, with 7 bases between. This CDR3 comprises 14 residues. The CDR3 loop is CASSLDRYTDTQYF. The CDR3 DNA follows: TGTGCCAGCAGCTTAGACAGATACACAGATACGCAGTATTTT.